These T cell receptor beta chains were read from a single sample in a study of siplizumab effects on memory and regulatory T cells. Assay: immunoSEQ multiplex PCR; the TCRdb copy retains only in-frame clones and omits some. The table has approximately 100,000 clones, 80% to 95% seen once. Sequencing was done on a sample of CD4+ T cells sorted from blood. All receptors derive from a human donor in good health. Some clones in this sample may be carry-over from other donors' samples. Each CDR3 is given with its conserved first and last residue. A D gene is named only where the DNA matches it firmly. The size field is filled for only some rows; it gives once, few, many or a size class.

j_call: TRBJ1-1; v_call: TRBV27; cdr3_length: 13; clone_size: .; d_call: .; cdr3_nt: TGTGCCAGCAGTTTTTCAGGGAACACTGAAGCTTTCTTT; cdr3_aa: CASSFSGNTEAFF
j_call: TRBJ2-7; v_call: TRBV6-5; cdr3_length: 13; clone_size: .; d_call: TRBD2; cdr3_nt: TGTGCCAGTCGTACTAGCGGGGTCTACGAGCAGTACTTC; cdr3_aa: CASRTSGVYEQYF
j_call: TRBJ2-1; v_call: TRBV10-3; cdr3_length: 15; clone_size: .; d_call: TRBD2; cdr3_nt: TGTGCCATCAGTCCCCTCCGGGGGGGGGAGAGGAAGCAGTTCTTC; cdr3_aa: CAISPLRGGERKQFF
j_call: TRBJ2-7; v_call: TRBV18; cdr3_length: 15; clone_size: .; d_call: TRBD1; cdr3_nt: TGTGCCAGCTCACCGCCCGGGACAGTATGGTCCGAGCAGTACTTC; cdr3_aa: CASSPPGTVWSEQYF
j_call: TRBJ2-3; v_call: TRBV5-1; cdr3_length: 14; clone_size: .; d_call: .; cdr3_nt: TGCGCCAGCAGCTTTGCGGGATCAACAGATACGCAGTATTTT; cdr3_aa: CASSFAGSTDTQYF
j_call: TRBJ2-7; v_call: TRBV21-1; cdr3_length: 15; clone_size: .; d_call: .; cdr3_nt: TGTGCCAGCAGCAAAGCGACAGGGGGCATCTACGAGCAGTACTTC; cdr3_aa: CASSKATGGIYEQYF
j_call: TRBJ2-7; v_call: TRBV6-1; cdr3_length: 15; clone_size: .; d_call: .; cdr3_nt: TGTGCCAGCAGTGAAGGGGGGACTTCAGACTACGAGCAGTGCTTC; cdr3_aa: CASSEGGTSDYEQCF
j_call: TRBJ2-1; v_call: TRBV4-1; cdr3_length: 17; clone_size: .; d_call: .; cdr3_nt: TGCGCCAGCAGCCAAGATCTCGGTGGGATCTTCTACAATGAGCAGTTCTTC; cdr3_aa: CASSQDLGGIFYNEQFF
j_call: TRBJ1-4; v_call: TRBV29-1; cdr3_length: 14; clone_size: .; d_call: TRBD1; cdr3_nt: TGCAGCGTTTGCTCCCGGGACAGGCATGGAAAACTGTTTTTT; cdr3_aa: CSVCSRDRHGKLFF
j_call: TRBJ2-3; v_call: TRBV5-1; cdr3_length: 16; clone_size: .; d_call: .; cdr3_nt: TGCGCCAGCACCTCTAAGGGATCCTCTAGCACAGATACGCAGTATTTT; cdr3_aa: CASTSKGSSSTDTQYF
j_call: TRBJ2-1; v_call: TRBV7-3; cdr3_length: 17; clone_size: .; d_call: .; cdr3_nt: TGTGCCAGCAGCTTAACTTTGCACGCCGTAAAGAAAAATGAGCAGTTCTTC; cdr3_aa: CASSLTLHAVKKNEQFF
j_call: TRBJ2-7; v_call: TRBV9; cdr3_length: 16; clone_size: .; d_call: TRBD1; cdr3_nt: TGTGCCAGCAGCGTAGTACCGACGACAGGGTTGTACGAGCAGTACTTC; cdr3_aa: CASSVVPTTGLYEQYF
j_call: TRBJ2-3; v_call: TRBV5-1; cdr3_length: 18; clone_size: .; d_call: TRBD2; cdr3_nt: TGCGCCAGCAGCTTGGAAGCGGGAGGGCCGTTTAACGGAGATACGCAGTATTTT; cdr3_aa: CASSLEAGGPFNGDTQYF
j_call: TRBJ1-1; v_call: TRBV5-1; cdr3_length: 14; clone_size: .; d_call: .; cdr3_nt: TGCGCCAGCAGCCTCGAAATCAGGAACACTGAAGCTTTCTTT; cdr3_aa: CASSLEIRNTEAFF
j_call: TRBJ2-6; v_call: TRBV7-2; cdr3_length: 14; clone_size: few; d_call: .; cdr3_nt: TGTGCCAGCAGCCAGGGATATGGGGCCAACGTCCTGACTTTC; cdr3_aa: CASSQGYGANVLTF
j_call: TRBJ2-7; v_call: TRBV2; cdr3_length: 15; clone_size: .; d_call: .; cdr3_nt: TGTGCCAGCAGTGACGGGGACAAGAGCTCCTACGAGCAGTACTTC; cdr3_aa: CASSDGDKSSYEQYF
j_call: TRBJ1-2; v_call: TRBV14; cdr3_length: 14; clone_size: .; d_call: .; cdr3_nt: TGTGCCAGCAGCCCAACTGGGATCAACTATGGCTACACCTTC; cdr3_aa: CASSPTGINYGYTF
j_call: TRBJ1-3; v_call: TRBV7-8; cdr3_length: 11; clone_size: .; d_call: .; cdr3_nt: TGTGCCAGCAGCTTAGCGCACACCATATATTTT; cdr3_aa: CASSLAHTIYF
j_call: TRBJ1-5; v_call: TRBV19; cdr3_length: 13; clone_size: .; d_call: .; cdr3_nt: TGTGCCAGTAGTTGGGACATCGATCAGCCCCAGCATTTT; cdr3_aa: CASSWDIDQPQHF
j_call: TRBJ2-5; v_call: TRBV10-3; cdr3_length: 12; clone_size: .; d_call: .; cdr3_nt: TGTGCCATCAGGGACTACCAAGAGACCCAGTACTTC; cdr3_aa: CAIRDYQETQYF
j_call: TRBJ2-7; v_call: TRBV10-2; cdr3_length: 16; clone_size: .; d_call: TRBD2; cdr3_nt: TGCGCCAGCAGTGAGTCGGCTAGCGGGGGTTCTTACGAGCAGTACTTC; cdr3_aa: CASSESASGGSYEQYF
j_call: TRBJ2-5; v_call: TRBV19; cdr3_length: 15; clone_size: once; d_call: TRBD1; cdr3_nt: TGTGCCAGTAGTATGGGACAGGGGGCATGGGAGACCCAGTACTTC; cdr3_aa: CASSMGQGAWETQYF
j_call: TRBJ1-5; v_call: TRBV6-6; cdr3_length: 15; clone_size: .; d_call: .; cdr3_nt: TGTGCCAGCAGCCCATCGGGCCACAGCAATCAGCCCCAGCATTTT; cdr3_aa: CASSPSGHSNQPQHF
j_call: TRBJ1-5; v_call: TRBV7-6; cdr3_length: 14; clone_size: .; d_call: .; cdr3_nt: TGTGCCAGCAGCTTAGGCCTGGGAAATCAGCCCCAGCATTTT; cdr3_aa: CASSLGLGNQPQHF
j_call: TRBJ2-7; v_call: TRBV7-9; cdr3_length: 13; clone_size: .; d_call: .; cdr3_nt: TGTGCCAGCAGCGCACTCAGGGCCTACGAGCAGTACTTC; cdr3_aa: CASSALRAYEQYF
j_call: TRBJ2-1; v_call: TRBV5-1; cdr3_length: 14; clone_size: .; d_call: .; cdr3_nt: TGCGCCAGCAGCTTGACTCAGGTATACAATGAGCAGTTCTTC; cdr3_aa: CASSLTQVYNEQFF
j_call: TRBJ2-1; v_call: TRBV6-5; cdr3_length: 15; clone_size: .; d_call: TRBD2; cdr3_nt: TGTGCCAGCAGTTACGAGTTTCGGCTAGCGGGAGCGCAGTTCTTC; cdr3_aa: CASSYEFRLAGAQFF
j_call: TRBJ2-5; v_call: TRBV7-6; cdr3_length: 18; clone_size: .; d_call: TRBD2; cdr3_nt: TGTGCCAGCAGCTTCGGACTAGCGGGAGGCCCTGGCGGAGAGACCCAGTACTTC; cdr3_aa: CASSFGLAGGPGGETQYF
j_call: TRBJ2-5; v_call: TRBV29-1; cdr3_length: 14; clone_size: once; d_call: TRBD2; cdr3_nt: TGCAGCGTTACACCAGCGGGAGTCTGGGAGACCCAGTACTTC; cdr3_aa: CSVTPAGVWETQYF
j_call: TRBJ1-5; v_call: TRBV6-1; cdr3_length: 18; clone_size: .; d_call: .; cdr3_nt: TGTGCCAGCAGTGAAGGTTCGGGGACTGGCGGTGGCAATCAGCCCCAGCATTTT; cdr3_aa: CASSEGSGTGGGNQPQHF